What follows are 3 T cell receptor beta chains derived from one specimen sequenced in a study of PD-L1 blockade in urothelial cancer. Regarding time point: pretreatment peripheral blood. TCRdb's copy holds only in-frame clones and misses some; the assay was immunoSEQ multiplex PCR. The data show some 87,000 clones, around 86% seen once. Sequences were derived from PBMCs, sampled around atezolizumab (anti-PD-L1) treatment. The receptor source for this set is a man aged 55 to 69 with urothelial cancer.

The CDR3 DNA reads TGCGCCAGCTCGGCAGGGGGGTTCCGGGAGACCCAGTACTTC. This gives the protein CASSAGGFRETQYF. The V gene is TRBV5-1, the J gene TRBJ2-5; TRBD1 is a possible D gene (7 bases). The CDR3 is made up of 14 amino acids. Per the germline V gene, CDR1 is SGHRS and CDR2 is YFSETQ. V lost 7 bases to trimming and J lost 5 bases, with 18 bases between them.

This clone was detected only once. The DNA for the CDR3 is TGCGCCAGCAGCGGGACTAGCCCAGATACGCAGTATTTT. It yields the protein CASSGTSPDTQYF. The chain employs TRBV5-1 and TRBJ2-3; 9 positions match TRBD2. CDR1 is SGHRS, CDR2 YFSETQ, per germline. This CDR3 region has 13 residues. V lost 4 bases, J lost 4 bases, and 1 base stayed unmatched.

The chain combines TRBV2 with TRBJ2-3; 9 bases line up with TRBD1. Losses at the gene ends were 7 bases for V and 4 bases for J; bases not matched to a gene: 6. Per germline, CDR1 SNHLY and CDR2 FYNNEI. The CDR3 totals 14 residues. CDR3 sequence reads: CASNPGQGSDTQYF. The DNA of the CDR3 is TGTGCCAGCAACCCGGGACAGGGATCAGATACGCAGTATTTT.